These 17 T cell receptor beta chains share one sample of origin, sequenced in a study of response to subunit inactivated influenza vaccine (dated by TCRdb to between 2017 and 2018). Library preparation was by RT-PCR. For sequencing, an Illumina HiSeq 2500 was employed. In-frame beta chains were kept once TCRdb had trimmed the public reads at Q25 with fastp and called clones with MiXCR. Each entry merges the rows of one CDR3 protein and shows their most common DNA and genes. Here the sample has a few hundred thousand distinct CDR3 sequences; less than 25% occur a single time. The top ten hold roughly 10% of the sample. This specimen was PBMCs from blood, taken roughly 20 months after vaccination. These receptor sequences come from a man between 50 and 69 years old who received an inactivated influenza vaccine. Donor details come from another sample of the same person, matched by shared clones.

This chain joins TRBV18 and TRBJ1-5; 8 bases line up with TRBD1. The V gene's germline CDR1 is KGHSH and CDR2 LQKENI. The junction had 8 bases not matched to a gene; V was cut back by 4 bases and J by 0 bases. The CDR3 covers 17 residues. The CDR3 is CASSRTGGRNSNQPQHF. CDR3 in DNA: TGTGCCAGCTCACGCACAGGGGGGCGGAATAGCAATCAGCCCCAGCATTTT.

The chain employs TRBV12-3 or TRBV12-4 and TRBJ1-1; D unclear. The CDR3 consists of 15 residues. V shed 5 bases and J shed 1 base, with 14 bases lying between them. CDR3 loop: CASSKRRSPNTEAFF. Written as DNA, the CDR3 is TGTGCCAGCAGTAAACGCCGGAGCCCGAACACTGAAGCTTTCTTT.

This chain connects TRBV5-6 to TRBJ1-2; D possibly corresponds to TRBD1 (5 bases). CDR3 length equals 15 residues. Germline V gene data show CDR1 as SGHDT and CDR2 as YYEEEE. The germline V and J ends were trimmed by 4 bases and 4 bases, with 17 bases remaining between them. The CDR3, as DNA: TGTGCCAGCAGCACCCGGACGGGTGGGACCTATGGCTACACCTTC. It specifies CASSTRTGGTYGYTF.

The chain couples TRBV19 to TRBJ1-2; unclear D gene. Trimming took 7 bases from V and 2 from J, leaving 8 bases between them. From germline, CDR1 is LNHDA and CDR2 SQIVND (reference sequence). This CDR3 has 12 residues. The CDR3 nucleotides read TGTGCCAGTAAGGCGGGGAACTATGGCTACACCTTC. This encodes CASKAGNYGYTF. Combining the CDR3 with reference TRBV19 and TRBJ1-2 gives the whole variable domain DGGITQSPKYLFRKEGQNVTLSCEQNLNHDAMYWYRQDPGQGLRLIYYSQIVNDFQKGDIAEGYSVSREKKESFPLTVTSAQKNPTAFYLCASKAGNYGYTFGSGTRLTVV.

The chain is built from TRBV29-1 and TRBJ2-3, with D possibly TRBD2 on 6 matching bases. Between the trimmed V and J ends, which lost 5 bases and 5 bases, there was a span of 11 bases. The CDR3 runs 12 residues. Germline V CDR1 and CDR2: SQVTM, ANQGSEA. DNA for the CDR3: TGCAGCGTTCTCCGGGGGAAAGATACGCAGTATTTT. Residues: CSVLRGKDTQYF.

V usage is TRBV6-4 and J usage is TRBJ2-7; a weak D match, TRBD2 (5 bases). Germline V gene data show CDR1 as MRHNA and CDR2 as SNTAGT. Trimming pared 10 bases from V and 6 bases from J, leaving 31 bases between. This CDR3 is built from 17 residues. CDR3 residues: CATYSLTDLGGSGEQYF. CDR3 sequence (DNA): TGTGCCACCTATTCACTTACCGACCTTGGCGGGTCCGGCGAGCAGTACTTC.

This clonotype has only a few counts. The chain recombines TRBV2 with TRBJ2-7; D may correspond to TRBD1 or TRBD2 (6 bases each). The CDR3 contains 14 residues. Deletions cut 7 bases from V and 8 bases from J, with 21 bases between. CDR1 is SNHLY, CDR2 FYNNEI, per germline. CDR3 nucleotide sequence: TGTGCCAGCAATGAGGGGGGTGGGGTGACGAAGCAGTACTTC. It codes for CASNEGGGVTKQYF.

This rearrangement joins TRBV2 to TRBJ2-2, with D uncertain. V was trimmed by 7 bases and J by 1 base, leaving 10 bases between them. The CDR3 consists of 14 residues. The germline V gene encodes CDR1 SNHLY and CDR2 FYNNEI. CDR3 DNA sequence: TGTGCCAGCATTCGGGCAGGGAACACCGGGGAGCTGTTTTTT. Translation gives CASIRAGNTGELFF.

This clonotype was detected only a few times. The rearrangement links TRBV25-1 to TRBJ1-5; possible D gene TRBD1, 6 bases. The CDR3 has 13 amino acids. Per germline, CDR1 MGHDK and CDR2 SYGVNS. Trimming pared 7 bases from V and 6 bases from J, leaving 13 bases between. CDR3 sequence (DNA): TGTGCCAGCAAAGGGGGGCGAGGTCAGCCCCAGCATTTT. Encoded protein: CASKGGRGQPQHF.

This chain links TRBV12-3 or TRBV12-4 with TRBJ1-3; a weak D match, TRBD1 (5 bases). Trimming left V 5 bases short and J 0 bases short, with 14 bases between. This CDR3 has 16 amino acids. The CDR3 coding sequence is TGTGCCAGCAGTCCCCTCTCAGGGAGCTCTGGAAACACCATATATTTT. This sequence encodes CASSPLSGSSGNTIYF.

CDR3 protein: CSARDLAGGPETQYF. Here the CDR3 DNA reads TGCAGTGCTAGAGATCTGGCGGGGGGCCCAGAGACCCAGTACTTC. This chain connects TRBV20-1 to TRBJ2-5, with 8 bases that match TRBD2. The trim removed 0 bases at V and 4 bases at J, leaving 7 bases unmatched. Germline CDR1 is DFQATT and CDR2 is SNEGSKA (reference sequence). CDR3 length equals 15 residues.

This clonotype came up a few times. V is TRBV4-2 and J is TRBJ1-1; 8 bases are a match to TRBD1. There are 17 residues in the CDR3. Germline V gene data show CDR1 as LGHNA and CDR2 as YNFKEQ. With 0 bases clipped from V and 4 bases from J, the junction kept 10 bases outside the gene matches. The CDR3, as DNA: TGTGCCAGCAGCCAAGAAGACCGGACAGGGTGGACCACTGAAGCTTTCTTT. It is translated as CASSQEDRTGWTTEAFF.

In DNA form, the CDR3 reads TGTGCCAGCTCACAATCTACGGCCCAGGGGGCTTATGGCTACACCTTC. Translated: CASSQSTAQGAYGYTF. The chain joins TRBV18 to TRBJ1-2; 8 nucleotides agree with TRBD1. Germline trimming cut 4 bases from V and 5 bases from J; bases unmatched to any gene: 12. The CDR3 is 16 amino acids. CDR1 and CDR2 (germline): KGHSH, LQKENI.

This clonotype has only a few counts. CDR3: CASSYARDGYGYTF. The CDR3 nucleotides read TGTGCCAGCAGTTACGCAAGGGACGGCTATGGCTACACCTTC. The V gene is TRBV6-5, the J gene TRBJ1-2; possible D gene TRBD1, 5 bases. The CDR3 runs 14 residues. Germline V gene data show CDR1 as MNHEY and CDR2 as SVGAGI. V was clipped by 2 bases and J by 4 bases, with 11 bases between them.

This clonotype has just a few counts. The chain uses TRBV11-2 and TRBJ1-1; D is unclear. Deletions cut 2 bases from V and 4 bases from J, with 14 bases between. The CDR3 is 15 amino acids. Germline V gene data show CDR1 as SGHAT and CDR2 as FQNNGV. In nucleotides, the CDR3 is TGTGCCAGCAGCTTAAAGATCCCCTTTACCACTGAAGCTTTCTTT. Protein sequence: CASSLKIPFTTEAFF. The entire variable domain, with the rest obtained from reference TRBV11-2 and TRBJ1-1, is as follows: EAGVAQSPRYKIIEKRQSVAFWCNPISGHATLYWYQQILGQGPKLLIQFQNNGVVDDSQLPKDRFSAERLKGVDSTLKIQPAKLEDSAVYLCASSLKIPFTTEAFFGQGTRLTVV.

The chain links TRBV28 to TRBJ1-1, with unresolved D. In germline, CDR1 is MDHEN, CDR2 SYDVKM. This CDR3 contains 14 residues. The V end lost 3 bases, the J end lost 3 bases, and 11 bases lay between the germline ends. DNA for the CDR3: TGTGCCAGCAGTTTCGGGTCGAAACACACTGAAGCTTTCTTT. As protein: CASSFGSKHTEAFF.

This chain connects TRBV4-3 to TRBJ2-7; perhaps TRBD2 as D (5 bases). Germline V CDR1 and CDR2: LGHNA, YSLEER. There are 15 residues in the CDR3. The V end lost 0 bases, the J end lost 3 bases, and 12 bases lay between the germline ends. CDR3 sequence (DNA): TGCGCCAGCAGCCAAGATGGACCCGGGATCTACGAGCAGTACTTC. It is translated as CASSQDGPGIYEQYF.